The rows below give T cell receptor beta chains drawn from one sample of a study of post-analysis software for immune sequencing data. TCRdb processed the PCR reads anew with MiXCR; each CDR3 protein has one entry. In the table there are a few hundred thousand distinct CDR3 sequences, 30% to 45% of which are singletons. The sample consisted of blood. These receptor sequences come from a girl aged 5-17 years with multiple sclerosis. Each CDR3 is given with its conserved first and last residue. Size is stated for part of the rows, as once, few or many counts, or as a class when the clone is expanded.

j_gene	v_gene	abundance	CDR3aa
TRBJ1-1	TRBV29-1	.	CSVVAANTEAFF
TRBJ2-5	TRBV2	many	CASSTRLGETQYF
TRBJ2-1	TRBV6-2/TRBV6-3	.	CASSRLAGAYNEQFF
TRBJ2-5	TRBV29-1	.	CSVGQTKNILYF
TRBJ2-3	TRBV20-1	many	CSASQTFDTQYF
TRBJ2-5	TRBV20-1	few	CSAAPSGRANEQYF
TRBJ2-3	TRBV12-3/TRBV12-4	many	CASGLDSDTQYF
TRBJ1-4	TRBV7-2	.	CASSENQGTNEKLFF
TRBJ2-1	TRBV5-1	.	CASSPSRAGDEQFF
TRBJ1-1	TRBV19	few	CASSIAPGTGTDTEAFF
TRBJ2-3	TRBV20-1	many	CSARAAGDVPDTQYF
TRBJ1-2	TRBV20-1	many	CSASSARGRGGYTF
TRBJ2-5	TRBV11-1	many	CASSSPRGTQYF
TRBJ2-3	TRBV19	.	CASSLQSGSPQYF
TRBJ1-5	TRBV20-1	many	CSATGDRDNQPQHF
TRBJ2-1	TRBV6-2/TRBV6-3	.	CATTLARGLNEQFF
.	TRBV5-1	once	CASSFAGGTYEQYF
TRBJ2-3	TRBV18	many	CASSPSRTWDTDTQYF
TRBJ1-1	TRBV5-1	many	CASSYLTGSSMNTEAFF
TRBJ2-7	TRBV7-2	many	CASSLRSSNRESYEQYF
.	TRBV7-2	.	CASSRNSYEQYF
TRBJ2-5	TRBV7-2	many	CASSFETTRTQYF
TRBJ1-4	TRBV7-2	.	CASSTRPGATNEKLFF
TRBJ2-5	TRBV13	.	CASSSRPREDGNGQYF
TRBJ1-5	TRBV12-3/TRBV12-4	many	CASSFQGDSNQPQHF
TRBJ2-1	TRBV12-3/TRBV12-4	.	CASSLFEAETQFF
TRBJ1-4	TRBV28	many	CASSLPPDRSEKLFF
TRBJ2-5	TRBV4-1	many	CASSQPEYGTQYF
TRBJ2-1	TRBV11-2	many	CASTRVGASYNEQFF
TRBJ2-5	TRBV29-1	.	CSVEPRQGLAGRETQYF
TRBJ1-6	TRBV25-1	.	CASSGLGNSPLHF
TRBJ2-5	TRBV20-1	many	CSAQSGRETQYF
TRBJ2-3	TRBV6-4	many	CASSDGQGGTDTQYF
TRBJ1-2	TRBV29-1	.	CSVDGQGYYGYTF